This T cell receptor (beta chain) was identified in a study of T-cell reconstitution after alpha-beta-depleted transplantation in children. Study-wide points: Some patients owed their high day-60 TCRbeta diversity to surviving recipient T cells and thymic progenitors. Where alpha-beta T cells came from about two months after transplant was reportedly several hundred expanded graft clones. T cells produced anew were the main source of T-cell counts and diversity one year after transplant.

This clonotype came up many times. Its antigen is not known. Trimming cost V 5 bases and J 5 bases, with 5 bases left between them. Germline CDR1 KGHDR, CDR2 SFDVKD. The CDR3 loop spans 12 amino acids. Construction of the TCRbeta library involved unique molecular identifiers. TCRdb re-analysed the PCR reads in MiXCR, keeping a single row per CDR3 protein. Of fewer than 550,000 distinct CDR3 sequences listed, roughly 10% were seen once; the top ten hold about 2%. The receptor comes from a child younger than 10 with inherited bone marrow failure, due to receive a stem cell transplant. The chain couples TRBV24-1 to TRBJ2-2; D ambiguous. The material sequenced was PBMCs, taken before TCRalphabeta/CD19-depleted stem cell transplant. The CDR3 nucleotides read TGTGCCACCAGTGTTGGGACCGGGGAGCTGTTTTTT. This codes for CATSVGTGELFF.